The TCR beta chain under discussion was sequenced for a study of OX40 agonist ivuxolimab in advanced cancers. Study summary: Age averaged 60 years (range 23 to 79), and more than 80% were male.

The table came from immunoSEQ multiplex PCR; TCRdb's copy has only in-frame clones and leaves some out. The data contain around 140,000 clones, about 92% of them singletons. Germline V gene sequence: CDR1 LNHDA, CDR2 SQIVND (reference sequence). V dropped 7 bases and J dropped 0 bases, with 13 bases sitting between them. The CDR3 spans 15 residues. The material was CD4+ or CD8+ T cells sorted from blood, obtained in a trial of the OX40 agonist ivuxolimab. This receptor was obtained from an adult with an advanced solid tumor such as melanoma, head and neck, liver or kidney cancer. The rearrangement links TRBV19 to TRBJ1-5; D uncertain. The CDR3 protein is CASTLGDISNQPQHF. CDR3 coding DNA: TGTGCCAGTACCCTGGGAGACATTAGCAATCAGCCCCAGCATTTT.